These 3 T cell receptor beta chains were sequenced from one sample in a study of blood T cell repertoires in COVID-19. The repertoire was sequenced with immunoSEQ multiplex PCR; TCRdb's copy has only in-frame clones and lacks some. The data show approximately 54,000 clones, 85% to 90% seen once. Sequencing input: peripheral blood. Source of these receptors: an older man with active COVID-19.

This chain uses TRBV3-1 (or the pseudogene TRBV3-2) with TRBJ1-5; the match to TRBD1 covers 7 bases. This CDR3 is built from 15 residues. The germline CDR1 and CDR2 sequences are LGHDT and YNNKEL (reference sequence). J lost 1 base, V lost 3 bases, and 3 bases had no gene match. The CDR3 region is CASSQATGSNQPQHF. CDR3 sequence (DNA): TGTGCCAGCAGCCAGGCGACAGGGAGCAATCAGCCCCAGCATTTT.

J is TRBJ2-1 and V is TRBV25-1; 8 bases fit TRBD1. Germline loops: CDR1 MGHDK, CDR2 SYGVNS. The CDR3 is made up of 15 amino acids. The V gene end was trimmed by 2 bases and the J gene end by 4 bases; junction bases not matched to a gene: 4. Here the CDR3 DNA reads TGTGCCAGCAGTGAACAGGGGGCTCCGTACAATGAGCAGTTCTTC. Translating it yields CASSEQGAPYNEQFF. The complete variable domain, with remaining parts taken from reference TRBV25-1 and TRBJ2-1, reads EADIYQTPRYLVIGTGKKITLECSQTMGHDKMYWYQQDPGMELHLIHYSYGVNSTEKGDLSSESTVSRIRTEHFPLTLESARPSHTSQYLCASSEQGAPYNEQFFGPGTRLTVL.

The table lists this clone with a few counts. At one end the junction does not follow the germline gene, possibly because of a read error. The chain links TRBV6-5 to TRBJ1-4; D remains ambiguous. The CDR3 totals 15 residues. Germline V lookup: CDR1 MNHEY, CDR2 SVGAGI. CDR3 loop: CASSDSSVGDEKLFF. The CDR3 DNA follows: TGTGCCAGCAGTGACTCCAGCGTCGGGGATGAAAAACTGTTTTTT.